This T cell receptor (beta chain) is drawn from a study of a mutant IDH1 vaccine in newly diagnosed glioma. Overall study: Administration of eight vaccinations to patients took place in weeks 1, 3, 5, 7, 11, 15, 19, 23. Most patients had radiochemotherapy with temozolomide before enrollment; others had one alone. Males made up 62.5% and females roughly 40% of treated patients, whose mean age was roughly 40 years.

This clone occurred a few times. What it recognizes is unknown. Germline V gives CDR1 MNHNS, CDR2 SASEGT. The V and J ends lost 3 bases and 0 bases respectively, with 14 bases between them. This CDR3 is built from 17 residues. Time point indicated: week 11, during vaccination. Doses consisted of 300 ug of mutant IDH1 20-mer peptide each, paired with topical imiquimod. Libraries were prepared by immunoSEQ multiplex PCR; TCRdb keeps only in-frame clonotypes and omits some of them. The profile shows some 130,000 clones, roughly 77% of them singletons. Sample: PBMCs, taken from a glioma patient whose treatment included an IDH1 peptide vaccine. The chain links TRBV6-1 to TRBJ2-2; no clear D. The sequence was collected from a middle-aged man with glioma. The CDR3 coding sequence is TGTGCCAGCAGTGATTATTCGGGCCTCACGAACACCGGGGAGCTGTTTTTT. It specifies CASSDYSGLTNTGELFF.